This T cell receptor (beta chain) was identified during a study of blood T cell repertoires in COVID-19. Study summary: There were acute and convalescent COVID-19 samples, and they came from the United States, Italy and Spain. The cDNA or gDNA used as material had been derived from T cells, B-cell-depleted T cells, or PBMCs.

Germline V gene sequence: CDR1 MNHEY, CDR2 SVGAGI. V was pared by 10 bases and J by 7 bases, with 12 bases of the junction left unmatched. The CDR3 runs 14 residues. Original data processing: Counts of nucleated cells, estimated from reference gene primer amplification, were obtained. Assay: immunoSEQ multiplex PCR; the TCRdb copy retains only in-frame clones and omits some. That table gives V, J and clone size, and the DNA gave D and trimming. The table includes some 46,000 clones, around 80% detected once. This TCR was recovered from a woman aged 55-70 years with acute or convalescent COVID-19. The specimen was peripheral blood. The rearrangement joins TRBV6-5 to TRBJ1-5; 8 nucleotides align to TRBD1. The CDR3 nucleotides read TGTGCCACCAGGAGACAGGGGCAAGAACAGCCCCAGCATTTT. Translated: CATRRQGQEQPQHF.